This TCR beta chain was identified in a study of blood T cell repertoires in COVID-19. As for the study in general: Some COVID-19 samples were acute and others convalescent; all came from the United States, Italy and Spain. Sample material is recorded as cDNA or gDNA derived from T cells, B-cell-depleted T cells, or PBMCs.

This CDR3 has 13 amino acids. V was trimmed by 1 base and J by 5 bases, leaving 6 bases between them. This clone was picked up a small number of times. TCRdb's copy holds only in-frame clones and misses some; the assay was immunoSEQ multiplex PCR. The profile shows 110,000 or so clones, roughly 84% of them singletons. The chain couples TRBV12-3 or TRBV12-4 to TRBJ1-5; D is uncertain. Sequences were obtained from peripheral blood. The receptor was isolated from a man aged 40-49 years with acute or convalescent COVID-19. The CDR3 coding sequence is TGTGCCAGCAGTTTAGATCATTATCAGCCCCAGCATTTT. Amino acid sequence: CASSLDHYQPQHF.